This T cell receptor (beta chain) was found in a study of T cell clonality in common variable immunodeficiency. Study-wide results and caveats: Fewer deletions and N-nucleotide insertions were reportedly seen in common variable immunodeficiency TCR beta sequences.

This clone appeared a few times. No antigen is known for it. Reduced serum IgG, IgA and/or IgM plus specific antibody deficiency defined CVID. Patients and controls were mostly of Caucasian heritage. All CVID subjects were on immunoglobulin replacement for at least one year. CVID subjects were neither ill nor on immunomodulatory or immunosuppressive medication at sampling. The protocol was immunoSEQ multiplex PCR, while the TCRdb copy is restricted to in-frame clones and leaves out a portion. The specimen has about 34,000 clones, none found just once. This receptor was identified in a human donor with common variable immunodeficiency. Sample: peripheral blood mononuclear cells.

CDR3 region: CASSFFEALTGELFF. Partial CDR3 DNA: TGTGCCAGCAGCTTTTTTGAAGCGCTAACCGGGGAG. The V gene is TRBV7-2, the J gene TRBJ2-2; no reliable D call. The sequenced fragment ends 3 residues before the CDR3 boundary, so the rest is inferred from the germline J gene. With 3 bases removed from V and 5 bases from J, the gap between germline ends came to 13 bases. Germline V gene sequence: CDR1 SGHTA, CDR2 FQGNSA. This CDR3 has 15 amino acids.